This T cell receptor beta chain was retrieved from a study of beta chain features in type 1 diabetes. Regarding the study as a whole: Shortening that was moderate but significant affected the TCRB CDR3s of Type 1 diabetes patients in all four CD4+ subsets.

What was sequenced were expressed TCRB transcripts, since all of the isolated RNA had been reverse transcribed. The method was immunoSEQ multiplex PCR; TCRdb's version includes in-frame clones alone and lacks a portion of them. The repertoire holds around 360,000 clones, with roughly 12% as singletons. Worth noting for this clone: Its target is not known.

J lost 0 bases, V lost 3 bases, and 3 bases had no gene match. The CDR3 runs to 15 residues. The germline gives CDR1 LNHDA, CDR2 SQIVND (reference sequence). Material: naive CD4+ T cells from blood. The genes are TRBV19 and TRBJ2-7, with 9 positions matching TRBD1. The clonotype comes from a woman between 18 and 30 years old with type 1 diabetes. The CDR3 protein is CASSIGDRASYEQYF. The DNA of the CDR3 is TGTGCCAGTAGTATCGGGGACAGGGCCTCCTACGAGCAGTACTTC.